This passage covers 9 T cell receptor beta chains from one sample sequenced in a study of T cell responses to AZD1222 COVID-19 vaccine. Here immunoSEQ multiplex PCR was the method, and the copy in TCRdb shows in-frame clones only, minus some. The sample shows 110,000 to 150,000 clones, 70% to 90% of them seen only once. Material: peripheral blood, obtained 28 days after the second AZD1222 dose. The receptors were gathered from an adult who received the AZD1222 COVID-19 vaccine.

The gene calls are TRBV9 and TRBJ2-3, with TRBD2 identical over 7 bases. V lost 0 bases and J lost 2; bases outside the gene matches: 6. Germline CDR1 and CDR2: SGDLS and YYNGEE. CDR3 length: 16 amino acids. The CDR3 is CASSVVAGAVTDTQYF. Here the CDR3 DNA reads TGTGCCAGCAGCGTAGTGGCGGGAGCGGTCACAGATACGCAGTATTTT. The complete variable domain, with remaining parts taken from reference TRBV9 and TRBJ2-3, reads DSGVTQTPKHLITATGQRVTLRCSPRSGDLSVYWYQQSLDQGLQFLIQYYNGEERAKGNILERFSAQQFPDLHSELNLSSLELGDSALYFCASSVVAGAVTDTQYFGPGTRLTVL.

The chain couples TRBV2 to TRBJ1-5; D is undetermined. Germline CDR1 is SNHLY and CDR2 is FYNNEI. The CDR3 loop spans 14 amino acids. V lost 0 bases to trimming and J lost 4 bases, with 7 bases between them. The CDR3 nucleotides read TGTGCCAGCAGTGAAGCCTCCAAGAATCAGCCCCAGCATTTT. It translates to CASSEASKNQPQHF.

The J gene is TRBJ2-1, the V gene TRBV6-5; 7 positions agree with TRBD1. The CDR3 consists of 15 residues. CDR1 and CDR2 (germline): MNHEY, SVGAGI. Germline trimming cut 5 bases from V and 6 bases from J; bases unmatched to any gene: 10. The DNA of the CDR3 is TGTGCCAGCAGTAGGGCCTGGGACAGCCCCAATGAGCAGTTCTTC. Translation gives CASSRAWDSPNEQFF.

The chain employs TRBV28 and TRBJ2-3, with TRBD2 identical over 9 bases. In germline, CDR1 is MDHEN, CDR2 SYDVKM. V trimming: 3 bases; J trimming: 6 bases; junction bases outside the gene matches: 4. This CDR3 spans 14 amino acids. In DNA form, the CDR3 reads TGTGCCAGCAGTTTGCGGGGGGGCGTGGATACGCAGTATTTT. Its protein product is CASSLRGGVDTQYF.

In nucleotides, the CDR3 is TGCAGTGCGAGTCCCCCGGGACTAGCCTACGAGCAGTACTTC. It codes for CSASPPGLAYEQYF. The J gene is TRBJ2-7, the V gene TRBV20-1, with 8 positions matching TRBD2. The CDR3 consists of 14 residues. Losses at the gene ends were 6 bases for V and 2 bases for J; bases not matched to a gene: 9. Germline loops: CDR1 DFQATT, CDR2 SNEGSKA (reference sequence).

The chain recombines TRBV7-9 with TRBJ2-1, with 8 bases fitting TRBD2. J lost 8 bases, V lost 0 bases, and 6 bases had no gene match. The CDR3 extends over 15 amino acids. From germline, CDR1 is SEHNR and CDR2 FQNEAQ (reference sequence). CDR3: CASSLAAGAPDEQFF. The CDR3 DNA reads TGTGCCAGCAGCTTAGCAGCGGGAGCCCCCGATGAGCAGTTCTTC.

The chain has TRBV2 and TRBJ2-3; 9 bases line up with TRBD2. The CDR3 is made up of 13 amino acids. After removal of 10 bases from V and 5 bases from J, the junction contained 7 bases not matched to a gene. Germline V gives CDR1 SNHLY, CDR2 FYNNEI. CDR3 nucleotides: TGTGCCACTTCGGGACTAGCTGGAGATACGCAGTATTTT. It codes for CATSGLAGDTQYF.

This sequence joins TRBV10-2 and TRBJ2-2, with 10 bases that match TRBD1. The V segment lost 2 bases and the J segment 7 bases; nucleotides outside the gene matches: 7. Germline assignment: CDR1 WSHSY and CDR2 SAAADI. The CDR3 length is 16 residues. The CDR3 sequence is CASSEPRTGGGGELFF. The CDR3 nucleotides are TGCGCCAGCAGTGAGCCCCGGACAGGGGGGGGCGGGGAGCTGTTTTTT.

The chain is built from TRBV20-1 and TRBJ1-1; D gene unclear. This CDR3 spans 11 amino acids. Looked up from germline, CDR1 is DFQATT and CDR2 is SNEGSKA (reference sequence). V was shortened by 3 bases and J by 5 bases, with 7 bases between the two germline ends. This chain's CDR3 is CSARGVTEAFF. The CDR3 DNA is TGCAGTGCTAGGGGTGTGACTGAAGCTTTCTTT.